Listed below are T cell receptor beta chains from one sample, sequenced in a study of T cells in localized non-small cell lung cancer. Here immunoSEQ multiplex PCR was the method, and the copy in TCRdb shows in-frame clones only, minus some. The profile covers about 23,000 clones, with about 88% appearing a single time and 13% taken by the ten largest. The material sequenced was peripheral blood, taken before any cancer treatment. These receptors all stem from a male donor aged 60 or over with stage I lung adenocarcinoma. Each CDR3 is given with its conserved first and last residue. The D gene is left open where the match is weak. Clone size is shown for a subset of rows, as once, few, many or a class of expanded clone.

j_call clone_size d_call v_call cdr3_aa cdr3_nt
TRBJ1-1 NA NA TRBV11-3 CASSLETNTEAFF TGTGCCAGCAGCTTAGAAACGAACACTGAAGCTTTCTTT
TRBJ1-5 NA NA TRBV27 CASSSSSALYQPQHF TGTGCCAGCAGTTCATCCTCGGCCCTCTATCAGCCCCAGCATTTT
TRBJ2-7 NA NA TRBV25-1 CASSEFGSYEQYF TGTGCCAGCAGTGAATTTGGGTCCTACGAGCAGTACTTC
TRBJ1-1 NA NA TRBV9 CASSVLQGGWTEAFF TGTGCCAGCAGCGTATTACAGGGCGGATGGACTGAAGCTTTCTTT
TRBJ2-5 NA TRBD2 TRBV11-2 CASSLGLGGQETQYF TGTGCCAGCAGCTTAGGTCTGGGGGGGCAAGAGACCCAGTACTTC
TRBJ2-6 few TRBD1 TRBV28 CASSRDRGVSSGANVLTF TGTGCCAGCAGTAGGGACAGGGGGGTTAGCTCTGGGGCCAACGTCCTGACTTTC
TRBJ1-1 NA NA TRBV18 CASSRAGGTEAFF TGTGCCAGCTCACGAGCCGGTGGCACTGAAGCTTTCTTT
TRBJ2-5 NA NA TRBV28 CASSRSGTQETQYF TGTGCCAGCAGTAGATCCGGGACACAAGAGACCCAGTACTTC
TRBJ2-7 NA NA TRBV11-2 CASSLDRVATYEQYF TGTGCCAGCAGCTTGGACCGGGTTGCTACCTACGAGCAGTACTTC
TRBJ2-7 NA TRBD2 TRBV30 CAWSLERGFYEQYF TGTGCCTGGAGTCTCGAGCGGGGGTTTTACGAGCAGTACTTC
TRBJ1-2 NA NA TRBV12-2 CASRLATGGRGYGYTF TGTGCAAGTCGCTTAGCTACAGGGGGCAGGGGCTATGGCTACACCTTC
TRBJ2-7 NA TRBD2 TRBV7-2 CASSLLAGDSHEQYF TGTGCCAGCAGCCTACTAGCGGGAGACAGCCACGAGCAGTACTTC
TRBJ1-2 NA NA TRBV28 CASSPHRTVNYGYTF TGTGCCAGCAGTCCTCATCGGACGGTAAACTATGGCTACACCTTC
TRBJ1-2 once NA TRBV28 CASSPGTGRDYGYTF TGTGCCAGCAGCCCCGGCACGGGGCGCGACTATGGCTACACCTTC
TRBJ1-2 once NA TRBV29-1 CSVGPGGRFSNYGYTF TGCAGCGTTGGGCCGGGGGGACGCTTTTCTAACTATGGCTACACCTTC
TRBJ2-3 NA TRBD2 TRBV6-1 CASGPKAGGSREQYF TGTGCCAGCGGGCCTAAAGCGGGGGGGAGTCGGGAGCAGTATTTT
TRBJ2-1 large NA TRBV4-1 CASSQEGGYYNEQFF TGCGCCAGCAGCCAAGAAGGCGGCTACTACAATGAGCAGTTCTTC
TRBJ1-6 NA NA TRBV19 CASSIDVKGTSPLHF TGTGCCAGTAGTATAGATGTGAAAGGGACGTCACCCCTCCACTTT
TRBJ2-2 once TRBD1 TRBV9 CASSVGQGAKTGELFF TGTGCCAGCAGCGTAGGGCAGGGGGCGAAGACCGGGGAGCTGTTTTTT
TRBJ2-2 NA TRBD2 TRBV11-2 CASSHASGGDTGELFF TGTGCCAGCAGCCACGCCAGCGGGGGGGACACCGGGGAGCTGTTTTTT
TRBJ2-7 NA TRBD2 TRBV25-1 CASSEFSGAGEDYEQYF TGTGCCAGCAGTGAATTTTCAGGAGCGGGAGAGGACTACGAGCAGTACTTC
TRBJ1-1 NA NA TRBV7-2 CASSLARTVTEAFF TGTGCCAGCAGCCTGGCCAGAACGGTAACTGAAGCTTTCTTT
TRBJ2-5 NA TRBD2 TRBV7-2 CASSLGTSWETQYF TGTGCCAGCAGCTTAGGGACTAGCTGGGAGACCCAGTACTTC
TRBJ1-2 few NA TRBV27 CASSSLAGDGYTF TGTGCCAGCAGTTCCCTTGCAGGGGATGGCTACACCTTC
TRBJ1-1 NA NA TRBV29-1 CSVAGGLGTEAFF TGCAGCGTTGCGGGGGGGCTGGGCACTGAAGCTTTCTTT
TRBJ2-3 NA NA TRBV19 CASSIGAGGSDTQYF TGTGCCAGTAGTATCGGGGCGGGCGGTTCAGATACGCAGTATTTT
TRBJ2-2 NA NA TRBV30 CAWSVQSQGSLFF TGTGCCTGGAGTGTACAGAGTCAGGGGTCCCTGTTTTTT
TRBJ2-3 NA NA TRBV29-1 CSVEVARVTEYF TGCAGCGTTGAAGTGGCCCGTGTTACGGAGTATTTT
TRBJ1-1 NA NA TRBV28 CASSLDPNTEAFF TGTGCCAGCAGTTTGGACCCGAACACTGAAGCTTTCTTT